These 27 T cell receptor beta chains originate from one sample sequenced in a study of blood T cell repertoires in COVID-19. The protocol was immunoSEQ multiplex PCR, while the TCRdb copy is restricted to in-frame clones and leaves out a portion. The sample has roughly 190,000 clones; almost 85% are singletons. Sequencing was performed on peripheral blood. The source of these receptors is a woman in her 70s with active or convalescent COVID-19.

The chain has TRBV6-1 and TRBJ2-5; no reliable D call. CDR3 size: 16 residues. Germline V gives CDR1 MNHNS, CDR2 SASEGT. Trimming took 1 base from V and 5 from J, leaving 17 bases between them. The CDR3 sequence is CASSEVYRTSAETQYF. Here the CDR3 DNA reads TGTGCCAGCAGTGAAGTTTACAGAACCTCCGCGGAGACCCAGTACTTC.

The J gene is TRBJ1-4, the V gene TRBV18; D remains ambiguous. This CDR3 is built from 16 residues. The V gene lost 2 bases and the J gene lost 8 bases, with 18 bases spanning the gap. The germline V gene encodes CDR1 KGHSH and CDR2 LQKENI. The CDR3 here is CASSPIFKQFGEKLFF. DNA for the CDR3: TGTGCCAGCTCACCAATCTTTAAACAATTTGGCGAAAAACTGTTTTTT.

This chain uses TRBV15 with TRBJ2-5; 7 bases are a match to TRBD2. CDR1 is LNHNV, CDR2 YYDKDF, per germline (reference sequence). V dropped 4 bases and J dropped 2; count of bases not matched to a gene: 4. The CDR3 totals 14 residues. CDR3 bases: TGTGCCACCAGCATCGGGGGGTTGCAAGAGACCCAGTACTTC. The encoded protein is CATSIGGLQETQYF.

V is TRBV2 and J is TRBJ1-1; no clear D. The germline V gene encodes CDR1 SNHLY and CDR2 FYNNEI. This CDR3 is 12 amino acids long. V was shortened by 11 bases and J by 7 bases, with 17 bases between the two germline ends. The CDR3 is CAPLRTQNEAFF. DNA of the CDR3: TGTGCCCCCTTGAGGACTCAGAATGAAGCTTTCTTT.

V usage is TRBV19 and J usage is TRBJ2-2; 14 bases line up with TRBD2. This CDR3 has 17 amino acids. The ends lost 5 bases at V and 5 bases at J; junction bases unmatched: 7. Germline V lookup: CDR1 LNHDA, CDR2 SQIVND (reference sequence). This CDR3 reads CASSSLRTSGRTGELFF. CDR3 DNA sequence: TGTGCCAGTAGTTCACTTAGGACTAGCGGGAGGACCGGGGAGCTGTTTTTT.

The chain links TRBV7-6 to TRBJ2-1; 11 bases align to TRBD2. Germline CDR1 SGHVS, CDR2 FNYEAQ. The V and J ends lost 5 bases and 7 bases, in that order; junction bases with no gene match: 10. This CDR3 has 16 residues. For the CDR3, the DNA is TGTGCCAGCAGCCCCCTCCGACTAGCGGGAATTAATGAGCAGTTCTTC. It yields the protein CASSPLRLAGINEQFF.

This clone was observed a handful of times. The V and J genes are TRBV6-5 and TRBJ1-5; D not resolved. The V end was cut by 3 bases, the J end by 5 bases, with 8 bases between. Germline-derived CDR1 and CDR2 are MNHEY and SVGAGI. The CDR3 contains 13 residues. The CDR3 protein is CASSYGAYQPQHF. The CDR3 DNA is TGTGCCAGCAGTTATGGAGCATATCAGCCCCAGCATTTT.

This clone was observed a single time. This chain joins TRBV5-4 and TRBJ2-1, with D possibly being TRBD2 (5 bases). V gave up 6 bases and J gave up 0 bases, with 13 bases separating them. CDR1 SGHNT and CDR2 YYREEE come from the germline V gene (reference sequence). The CDR3 is made up of 15 amino acids. CDR3 region: CASTQDLSSYNEQFF. In nucleotides, the CDR3 is TGTGCCAGCACCCAGGACTTAAGCTCCTACAATGAGCAGTTCTTC.

The rearrangement joins TRBV9 to TRBJ1-2, with D perhaps matching TRBD1 (5 bases). The CDR3 loop spans 15 amino acids. Germline CDR1 SGDLS, CDR2 YYNGEE. Trimming took 0 bases from V and 8 from J, leaving 17 bases between them. For the CDR3, the DNA is TGTGCCAGCAGCGTAGCTTCGGAAGGGACTTACGGCTACACCTTC. Encoded protein: CASSVASEGTYGYTF.

The CDR3, as DNA: TGTGCCAGCAGCCGCCGAGGCACAGATACGCAGTATTTT. It codes for CASSRRGTDTQYF. The chain couples TRBV6-6 to TRBJ2-3; D is uncertain. Between the trimmed V and J ends, which lost 6 bases and 1 base, there was a span of 8 bases. CDR1 and CDR2 (germline): MNHNY, SVGAGI (reference sequence). This CDR3 has 13 amino acids.

The chain uses TRBV5-1 and TRBJ2-6; TRBD1 aligns across 10 bases. In germline, CDR1 is SGHRS, CDR2 YFSETQ. Germline trimming cut 2 bases from V and 1 base from J; bases unmatched to any gene: 9. The CDR3 has 19 amino acids. The CDR3 DNA reads as TGCGCCAGCAGCTTACGGGACAGGGGCAGGGAATCTGGGGCCAACGTCCTGACTTTC. It encodes CASSLRDRGRESGANVLTF.

The chain has TRBV4-1 and TRBJ1-3; TRBD1 is a possible D gene (6 bases). The CDR3 spans 17 residues. The V end lost 2 bases, the J end lost 0 bases, and 14 bases lay between the germline ends. Germline CDR1 and CDR2: MGHRA and YSYEKL. CDR3 sequence reads: CASSQRDNSFSGNTIYF. CDR3 in DNA: TGCGCCAGCAGCCAAAGGGACAACTCGTTCTCTGGAAACACCATATATTTT.

V is TRBV7-3 and J is TRBJ2-2; 7 nucleotides agree with TRBD2. The CDR3 length is 14 residues. J gave up 0 bases and V 6 bases, and 1 base lay outside the gene matches. The germline gives CDR1 SGHTA, CDR2 FQGTGA. This chain's CDR3 is CASRAGANTGELFF. The CDR3 nucleotides are TGTGCCAGCAGGGCGGGAGCGAACACCGGGGAGCTGTTTTTT.

V is TRBV27 and J is TRBJ1-5, with D maybe TRBD1 (6 bases). The germline V and J ends were trimmed by 6 bases and 6 bases, with 15 bases remaining between them. The CDR3 totals 14 residues. The germline CDR1 and CDR2 sequences are MNHEY and SMNVEV (reference sequence). CDR3 bases: TGTGCCAGCAGCCCCGGACAGAAGAGTCAGCCCCAGCATTTT. Encoded protein: CASSPGQKSQPQHF.

This chain joins TRBV6-1 and TRBJ2-5; tentative D call: TRBD2 (5 bases). CDR1 is MNHNS, CDR2 SASEGT, per germline. The CDR3 runs 13 residues. With 3 bases removed from V and 5 bases from J, the gap between germline ends came to 10 bases. The CDR3 loop is CASSDWTSETQYF. The DNA of the CDR3 is TGTGCCAGCAGTGATTGGACTTCTGAGACCCAGTACTTC.

V gene TRBV19 combines with J gene TRBJ2-3; no definite D call. CDR1 LNHDA and CDR2 SQIVND come from the germline V gene (reference sequence). Trimming shortened V by 6 bases and J by 0 bases, and 13 bases separated the two germline ends. The CDR3 covers 15 residues. Written as DNA, the CDR3 is TGTGCCAGTAGCAGATTGTCCTCTAGCACAGATACGCAGTATTTT. Its translation is CASSRLSSSTDTQYF.

The chain is built from TRBV20-1 and TRBJ2-1, with D perhaps TRBD2 (5 bases). There are 11 residues in the CDR3. Germline CDR1 reads DFQATT; CDR2 reads SNEGSKA (reference sequence). V was cut by 0 bases and J by 12 bases, with 9 bases left in between. The CDR3 region has the DNA TGCAGTGCTAGAGATCGCAGCGGGCAGTTCTTC. Its protein product is CSARDRSGQFF.

This clone appeared a single time. This chain uses TRBV11-2 with TRBJ2-1, with D unclear. This CDR3 is 12 amino acids long. The V end was cut by 5 bases, the J end by 4 bases, with 6 bases between. The germline V gene has CDR1 SGHAT and CDR2 FQNNGV. The CDR3 region is CASSPLYNEQFF. The CDR3 DNA reads as TGTGCCAGCAGCCCCCTATACAATGAGCAGTTCTTC.

This sequence joins TRBV7-2 and TRBJ1-2; D unresolved. CDR1 and CDR2 from the germline V gene are SGHTA and FQGNSA. The CDR3 extends over 15 amino acids. Trimming left V 0 bases short and J 4 bases short, with 12 bases between. DNA for the CDR3: TGTGCCAGCAGCTTAGCCCCCGAGGCCCTCTATGGCTACACCTTC. This sequence encodes CASSLAPEALYGYTF.

The chain couples TRBV2 to TRBJ1-5; D not resolved. V gave up 10 bases and J gave up 0 bases, with 16 bases separating them. The CDR3 contains 15 residues. Germline loops: CDR1 SNHLY, CDR2 FYNNEI. CDR3 coding DNA: TGTGCCACTAAAGGCGGAGAATATAGCAATCAGCCCCAGCATTTT. Residues: CATKGGEYSNQPQHF.

The rearrangement joins TRBV4-1 to TRBJ1-4, with D possibly matching TRBD1 (5 bases). The germline V gene encodes CDR1 MGHRA and CDR2 YSYEKL. This CDR3 contains 19 residues. Between the trimmed V and J ends, which lost 0 bases and 5 bases, there was a span of 22 bases. The CDR3 DNA reads TGCGCCAGCAGCCAAGATTATCCCCCCGGCAGGGCCAAGAATGAAAAACTGTTTTTT. It codes for CASSQDYPPGRAKNEKLFF.

This clone came up many times. This rearrangement joins TRBV27 to TRBJ1-4; 10 positions agree with TRBD1. The ends lost 5 bases at V and 8 bases at J; junction bases unmatched: 17. The CDR3 sequence is 18 residues long. Germline loops: CDR1 MNHEY, CDR2 SMNVEV (reference sequence). The CDR3 DNA follows: TGTGCCAGCAGTCCTTTGACAGGGGGCCCCGCGGATAAGGAAAAACTGTTTTTT. Amino acids: CASSPLTGGPADKEKLFF.

The chain is built from TRBV6-6 and TRBJ2-2, with TRBD1 identical over 12 bases. V trimming: 6 bases; J trimming: 6 bases; junction bases outside the gene matches: 8. The CDR3 covers 16 residues. Per the germline V gene, CDR1 is MNHNY and CDR2 is SVGAGI (reference sequence). In nucleotides, the CDR3 is TGTGCCAGCAGCCCGGGACAGGGGGCGGATTCCGGGGAGCTGTTTTTT. Translating gives CASSPGQGADSGELFF.

This sequence joins TRBV28 and TRBJ1-5, with D perhaps TRBD1 (5 bases). CDR1 and CDR2 from the germline V gene are MDHEN and SYDVKM. This CDR3 comprises 15 residues. Trimming removed 1 base from V and 3 bases from J, with 10 bases in between. The CDR3 DNA is TGTGCCAGCAGTTTATCGGGGGGACTCAATCAGCCCCAGCATTTT. The encoded protein is CASSLSGGLNQPQHF.

The J gene is TRBJ2-1, the V gene TRBV5-1, with 7 positions matching TRBD1. V trimming: 1 base; J trimming: 7 bases; junction bases outside the gene matches: 8. Germline V gene lookup returns CDR1 SGHRS and CDR2 YFSETQ. The CDR3 is 15 residues long. The CDR3 region has the DNA TGCGCCAGCAGCTTGTACGGCAGGGGGAATAATGAGCAGTTCTTC. Protein product: CASSLYGRGNNEQFF.

The chain joins TRBV28 to TRBJ2-2; the D gene is possibly TRBD2 (6 bases). The CDR3 is 17 amino acids. The germline V and J ends were trimmed by 6 bases and 5 bases, with 22 bases remaining between them. CDR1 is MDHEN and CDR2 is SYDVKM in the germline V gene. The CDR3 loop reads CASRLRGTSFGTGELFF. As DNA, the CDR3 is TGTGCCAGCAGGTTGCGCGGGACCAGTTTTGGGACCGGGGAGCTGTTTTTT.

The rearrangement uses TRBV28 and TRBJ1-5, with 7 bases lining up with TRBD1. Germline values: CDR1 MDHEN, CDR2 SYDVKM. V was pared by 6 bases and J by 7 bases, with 12 bases of the junction left unmatched. There are 15 residues in the CDR3. The CDR3 here is CASSSLDRVGQPQHF. CDR3 nucleotides: TGTGCCAGCAGCAGCCTAGACAGGGTGGGCCAGCCCCAGCATTTT.